This TCR beta chain stems from a study of T-cell reconstitution after alpha-beta-depleted transplantation in children. Deletions cut 1 base from V and 1 base from J, with 12 bases between. Looked up from germline, CDR1 is DFQATT and CDR2 is SNEGSKA (reference sequence). There are 15 residues in the CDR3. Using unique molecular identifiers, the investigators prepared the TCRbeta library. TCRdb reprocessed the PCR reads via MiXCR and lists one record per CDR3 protein. This repertoire shows under 300,000 distinct CDR3 sequences, over 9.5% found once; its top ten account for 5% to 6%. The source of this sequence is a human donor who donated a stem cell graft to a child with SCID. This rearrangement joins TRBV20-1 to TRBJ2-3; D possibly corresponds to TRBD1 (5 bases). The source was PBMCs from the stem cell graft donor, collected from the stem cell graft. CDR3 nucleotide sequence: TGCAGTGCTAGAGCTGGGGCCGCGGGCACAGATACGCAGTATTTT. This translates into CSARAGAAGTDTQYF.